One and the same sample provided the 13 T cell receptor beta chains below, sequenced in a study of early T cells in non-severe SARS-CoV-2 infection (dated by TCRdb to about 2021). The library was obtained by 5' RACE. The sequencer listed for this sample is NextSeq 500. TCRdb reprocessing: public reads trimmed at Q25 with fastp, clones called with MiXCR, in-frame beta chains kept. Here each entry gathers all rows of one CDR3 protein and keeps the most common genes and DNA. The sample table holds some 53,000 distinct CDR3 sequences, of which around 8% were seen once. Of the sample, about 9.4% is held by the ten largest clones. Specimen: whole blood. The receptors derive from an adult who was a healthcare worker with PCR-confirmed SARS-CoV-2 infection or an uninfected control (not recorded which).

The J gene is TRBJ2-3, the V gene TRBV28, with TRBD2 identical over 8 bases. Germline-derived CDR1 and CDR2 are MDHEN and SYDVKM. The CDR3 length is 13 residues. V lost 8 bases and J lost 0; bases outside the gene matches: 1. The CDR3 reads CASASGSTDTQYF. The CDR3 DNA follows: TGTGCCAGCGCTAGCGGGAGCACAGATACGCAGTATTTT.

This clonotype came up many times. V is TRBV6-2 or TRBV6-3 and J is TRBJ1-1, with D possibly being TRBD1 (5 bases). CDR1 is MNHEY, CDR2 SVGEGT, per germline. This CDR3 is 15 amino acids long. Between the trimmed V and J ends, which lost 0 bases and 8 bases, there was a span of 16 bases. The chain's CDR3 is CASSYSIGIGAEAFF. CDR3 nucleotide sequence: TGTGCCAGCAGTTACTCGATTGGGATTGGGGCAGAAGCTTTCTTT.

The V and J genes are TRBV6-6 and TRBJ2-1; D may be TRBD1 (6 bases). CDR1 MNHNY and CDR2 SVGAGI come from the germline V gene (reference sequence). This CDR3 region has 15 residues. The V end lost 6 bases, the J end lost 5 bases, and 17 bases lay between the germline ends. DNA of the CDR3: TGTGCCAGCAGACGACAGGCGACGGGGCACAATGAGCAGTTCTTC. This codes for CASRRQATGHNEQFF.

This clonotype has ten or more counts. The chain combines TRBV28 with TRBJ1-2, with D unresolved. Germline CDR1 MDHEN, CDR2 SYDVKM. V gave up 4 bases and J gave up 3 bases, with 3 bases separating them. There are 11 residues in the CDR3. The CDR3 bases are TGTGCCAGCAGTTCGGACTATGGCTACACCTTC. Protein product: CASSSDYGYTF.

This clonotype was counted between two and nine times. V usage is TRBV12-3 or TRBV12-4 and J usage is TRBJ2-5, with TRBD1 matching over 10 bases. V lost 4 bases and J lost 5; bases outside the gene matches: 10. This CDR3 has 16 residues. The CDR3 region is CASSSPGTGDGETQYF. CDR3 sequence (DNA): TGTGCCAGCAGTTCCCCCGGGACAGGGGACGGCGAGACCCAGTACTTC.

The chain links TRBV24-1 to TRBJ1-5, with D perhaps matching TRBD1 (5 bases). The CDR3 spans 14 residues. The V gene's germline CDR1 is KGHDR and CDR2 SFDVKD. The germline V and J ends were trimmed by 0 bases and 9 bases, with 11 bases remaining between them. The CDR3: CATSDLGANGPQHF. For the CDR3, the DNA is TGTGCCACCAGTGATTTGGGGGCCAACGGGCCCCAGCATTTT.

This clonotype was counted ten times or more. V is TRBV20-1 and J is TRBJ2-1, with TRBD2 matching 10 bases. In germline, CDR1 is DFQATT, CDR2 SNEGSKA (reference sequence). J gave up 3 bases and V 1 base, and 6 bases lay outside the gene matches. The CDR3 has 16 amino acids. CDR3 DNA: TGCAGTGCTAGAGCGGAACTAGCGGGGTTCTACAATGAGCAGTTCTTC. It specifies CSARAELAGFYNEQFF.

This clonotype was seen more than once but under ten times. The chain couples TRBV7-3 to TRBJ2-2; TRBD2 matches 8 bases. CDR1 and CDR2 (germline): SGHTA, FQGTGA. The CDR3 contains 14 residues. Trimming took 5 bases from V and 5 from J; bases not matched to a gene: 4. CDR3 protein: CASSVAGKTGELFF. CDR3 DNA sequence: TGTGCCAGCAGCGTAGCGGGAAAGACCGGGGAGCTGTTTTTT.

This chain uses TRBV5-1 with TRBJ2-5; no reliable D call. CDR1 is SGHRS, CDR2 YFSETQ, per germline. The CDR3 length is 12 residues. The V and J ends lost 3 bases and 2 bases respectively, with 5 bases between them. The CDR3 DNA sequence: TGCGCCAGCAGCTGGGAACAAGAGACCCAGTACTTC. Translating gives CASSWEQETQYF.

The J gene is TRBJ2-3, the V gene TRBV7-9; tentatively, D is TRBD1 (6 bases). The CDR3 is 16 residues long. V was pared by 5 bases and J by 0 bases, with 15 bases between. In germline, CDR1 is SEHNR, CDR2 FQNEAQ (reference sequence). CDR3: CASSPSSGASTDTQYF. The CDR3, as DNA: TGTGCCAGCAGCCCAAGCTCAGGGGCGAGCACAGATACGCAGTATTTT.

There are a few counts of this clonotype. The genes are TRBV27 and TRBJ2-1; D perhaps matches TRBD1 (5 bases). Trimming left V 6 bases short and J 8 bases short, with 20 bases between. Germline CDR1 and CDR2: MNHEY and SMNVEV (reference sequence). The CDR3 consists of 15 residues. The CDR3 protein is CASRRTGTGVYEQFF. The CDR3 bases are TGTGCCAGCAGACGAACAGGAACCGGCGTCTATGAGCAGTTCTTC.

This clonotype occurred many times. The CDR3 DNA reads TGCAGTGCTAGAGATGGCCCTTACGAGCAGTACTTC. It encodes CSARDGPYEQYF. J is TRBJ2-7 and V is TRBV20-1; D is uncertain. V was shortened by 0 bases and J by 4 bases, with 7 bases between the two germline ends. From germline, CDR1 is DFQATT and CDR2 SNEGSKA (reference sequence). This CDR3 has 12 amino acids.

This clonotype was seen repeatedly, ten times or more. The chain's CDR3 is CSARNLWGQEDQETQYF. CDR3 nucleotides: TGCAGTGCTAGGAACCTATGGGGGCAGGAGGACCAAGAGACCCAGTACTTC. The chain recombines TRBV20-1 with TRBJ2-5; perhaps TRBD1 as D (6 bases). CDR3 size: 17 residues. Germline V gene data show CDR1 as DFQATT and CDR2 as SNEGSKA (reference sequence). Trimming removed 3 bases at V and 0 bases at J, with 20 bases between.